This T cell receptor (beta chain) was sequenced in a study of CD8+CD57+ T cells in acquired aplastic anemia. Study information: DNA from sorted CD4+ and CD8+ cells averaged approximately 3.2 ug.

Genomic DNA templated the TCR beta VDJ and CDR3 profiling. TCRdb re-analysed the reads in MiXCR, keeping a single row per CDR3 protein. The data contain about 160,000 distinct CDR3 sequences, roughly 45% of them seen just once; the ten biggest clones take up 3.2%. CD8+CD57+ cell expansion, shown by flow cytometry, had occurred in the patients selected for sequencing. The sample taken for sequencing was sorted CD4+, CD8+, or CD8+CD57+ T cells (not recorded which) from PBMCs. The sequence was collected from a human donor with aplastic anemia.

The CDR3 region has the DNA TGTGCCAGCAGCGCCGGGACATTCCTAACTAATGAAAAACTGTTTTTT. Its translation: CASSAGTFLTNEKLFF. The rearrangement joins TRBV5-5 to TRBJ1-4, with D maybe TRBD1 (6 bases). The CDR3 loop spans 16 amino acids. The germline V gene has CDR1 SGHKS and CDR2 YYEKEE (reference sequence). The V gene lost 4 bases and the J gene lost 1 base, with 14 bases spanning the gap.